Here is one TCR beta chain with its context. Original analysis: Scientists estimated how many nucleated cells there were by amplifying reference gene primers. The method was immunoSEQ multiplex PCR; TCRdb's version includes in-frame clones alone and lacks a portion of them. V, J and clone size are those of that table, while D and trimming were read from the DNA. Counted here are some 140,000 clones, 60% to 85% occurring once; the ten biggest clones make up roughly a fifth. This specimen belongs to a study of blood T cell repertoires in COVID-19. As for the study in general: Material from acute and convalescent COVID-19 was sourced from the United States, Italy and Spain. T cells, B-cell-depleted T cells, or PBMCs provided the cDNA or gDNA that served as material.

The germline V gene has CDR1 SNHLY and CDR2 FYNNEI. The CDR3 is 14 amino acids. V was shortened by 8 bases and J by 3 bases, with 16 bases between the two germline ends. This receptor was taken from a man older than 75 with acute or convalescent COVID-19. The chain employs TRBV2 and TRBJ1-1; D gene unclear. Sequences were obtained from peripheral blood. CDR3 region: CASRAVGRYTEAFF. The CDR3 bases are TGTGCCAGCCGAGCGGTGGGGAGGTACACTGAAGCTTTCTTT. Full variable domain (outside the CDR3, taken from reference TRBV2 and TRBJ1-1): EPEVTQTPSHQVTQMGQEVILRCVPISNHLYFYWYRQILGQKVEFLVSFYNNEISEKSEIFDDQFSVERPDGSNFTLKIRSTKLEDSAMYFCASRAVGRYTEAFFGQGTRLTVV.